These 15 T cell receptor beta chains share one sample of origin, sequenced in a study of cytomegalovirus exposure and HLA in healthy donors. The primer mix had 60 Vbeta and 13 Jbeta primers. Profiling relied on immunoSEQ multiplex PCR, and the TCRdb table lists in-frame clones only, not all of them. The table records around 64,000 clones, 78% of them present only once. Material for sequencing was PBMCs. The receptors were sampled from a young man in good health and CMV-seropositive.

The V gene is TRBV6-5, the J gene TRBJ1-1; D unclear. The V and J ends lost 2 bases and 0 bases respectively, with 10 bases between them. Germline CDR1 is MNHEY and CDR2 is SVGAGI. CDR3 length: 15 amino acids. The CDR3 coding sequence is TGTGCCAGCAGTTACAATACTGAACTGAACACTGAAGCTTTCTTT. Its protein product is CASSYNTELNTEAFF.

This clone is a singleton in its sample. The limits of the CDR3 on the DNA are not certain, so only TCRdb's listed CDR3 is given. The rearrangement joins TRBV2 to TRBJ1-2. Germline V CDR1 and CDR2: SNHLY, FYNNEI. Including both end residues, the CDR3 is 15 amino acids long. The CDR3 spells CASILAGGSDYGYTF.

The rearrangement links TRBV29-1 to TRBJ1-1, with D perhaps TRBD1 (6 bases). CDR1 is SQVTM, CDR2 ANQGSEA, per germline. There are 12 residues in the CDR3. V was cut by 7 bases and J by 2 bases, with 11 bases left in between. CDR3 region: CSGATGNTEAFF. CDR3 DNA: TGCAGCGGTGCGACAGGTAACACTGAAGCTTTCTTT.

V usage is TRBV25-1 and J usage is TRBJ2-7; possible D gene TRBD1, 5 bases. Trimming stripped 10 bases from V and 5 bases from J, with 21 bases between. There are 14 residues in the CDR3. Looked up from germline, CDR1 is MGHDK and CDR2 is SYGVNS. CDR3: CATGDTRAADEQYF. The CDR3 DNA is TGTGCCACCGGAGATACCAGGGCGGCTGACGAGCAGTACTTC.

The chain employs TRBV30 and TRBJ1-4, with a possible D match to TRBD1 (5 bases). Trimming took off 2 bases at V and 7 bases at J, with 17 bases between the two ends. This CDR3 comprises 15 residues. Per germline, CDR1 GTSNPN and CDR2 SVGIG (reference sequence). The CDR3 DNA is TGTGCCTGGAGTTCCGGGACTTCGGGGGGTGAAAAACTGTTTTTT. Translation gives CAWSSGTSGGEKLFF.

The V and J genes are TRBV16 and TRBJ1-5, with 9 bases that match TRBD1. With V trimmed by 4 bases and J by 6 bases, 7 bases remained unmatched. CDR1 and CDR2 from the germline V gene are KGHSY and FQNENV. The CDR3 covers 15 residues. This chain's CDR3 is CASSPGDRESQPQHF. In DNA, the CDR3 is TGTGCCAGCAGCCCAGGGGACAGGGAAAGTCAGCCCCAGCATTTT.

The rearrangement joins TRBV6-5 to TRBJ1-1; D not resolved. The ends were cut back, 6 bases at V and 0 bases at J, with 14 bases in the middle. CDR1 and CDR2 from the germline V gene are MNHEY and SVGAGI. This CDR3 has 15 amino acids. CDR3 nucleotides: TGTGCCAGCAGCCGCGCCCCCAATGTGAACACTGAAGCTTTCTTT. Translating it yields CASSRAPNVNTEAFF.

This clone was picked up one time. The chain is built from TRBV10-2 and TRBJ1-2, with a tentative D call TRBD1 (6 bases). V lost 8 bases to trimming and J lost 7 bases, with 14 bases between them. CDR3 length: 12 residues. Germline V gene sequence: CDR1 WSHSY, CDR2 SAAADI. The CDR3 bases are TGCGCCAGCGGGGAGGGGGAGCTTGGCTACACCTTC. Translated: CASGEGELGYTF.

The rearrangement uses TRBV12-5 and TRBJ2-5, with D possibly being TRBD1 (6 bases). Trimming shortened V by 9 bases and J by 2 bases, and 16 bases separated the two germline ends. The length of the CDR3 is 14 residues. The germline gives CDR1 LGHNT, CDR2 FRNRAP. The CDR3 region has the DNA TGTGCTAGCTCCCTCGGGACACCGCAAGAGACCCAGTACTTC. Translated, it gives CASSLGTPQETQYF.

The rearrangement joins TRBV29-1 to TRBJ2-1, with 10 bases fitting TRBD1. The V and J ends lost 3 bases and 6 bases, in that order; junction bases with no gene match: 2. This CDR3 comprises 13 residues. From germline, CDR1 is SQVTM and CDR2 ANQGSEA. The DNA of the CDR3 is TGCAGCGTTGATGGGACAGGGGTCAATGAGCAGTTCTTC. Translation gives CSVDGTGVNEQFF.

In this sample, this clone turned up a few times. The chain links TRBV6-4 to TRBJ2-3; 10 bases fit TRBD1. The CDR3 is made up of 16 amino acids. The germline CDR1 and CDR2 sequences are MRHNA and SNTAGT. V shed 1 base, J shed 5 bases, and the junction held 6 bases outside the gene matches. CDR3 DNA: TGTGCCAGCAGTGACTTTGGGACAGGGGTAGGAGATACGCAGTATTTT. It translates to CASSDFGTGVGDTQYF.

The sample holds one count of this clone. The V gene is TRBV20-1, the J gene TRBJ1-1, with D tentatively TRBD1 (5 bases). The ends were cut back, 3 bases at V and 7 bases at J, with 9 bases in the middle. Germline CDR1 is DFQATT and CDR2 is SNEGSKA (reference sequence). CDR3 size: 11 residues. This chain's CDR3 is CSARGGGEAFF. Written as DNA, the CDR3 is TGCAGTGCTAGGGGGGGAGGTGAAGCTTTCTTT.

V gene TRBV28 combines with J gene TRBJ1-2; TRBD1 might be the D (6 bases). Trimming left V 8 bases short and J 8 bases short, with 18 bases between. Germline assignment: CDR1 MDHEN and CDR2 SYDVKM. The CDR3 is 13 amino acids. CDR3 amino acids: CASLPTQGRGYTF. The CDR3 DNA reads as TGTGCCAGCCTTCCTACACAGGGTCGGGGCTACACCTTC.

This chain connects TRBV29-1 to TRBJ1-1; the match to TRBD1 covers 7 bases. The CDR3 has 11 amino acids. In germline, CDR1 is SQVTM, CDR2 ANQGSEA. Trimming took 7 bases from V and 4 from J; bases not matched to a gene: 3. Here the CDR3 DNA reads TGCAGCGCCACAGGGGTCACTGAAGCTTTCTTT. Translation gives CSATGVTEAFF.

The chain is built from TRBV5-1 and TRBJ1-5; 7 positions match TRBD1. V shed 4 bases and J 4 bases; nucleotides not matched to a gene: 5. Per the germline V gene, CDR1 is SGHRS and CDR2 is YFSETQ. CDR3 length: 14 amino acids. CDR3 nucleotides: TGCGCCAGCAGCCCCGGGACAGAGAATCAGCCCCAGCATTTT. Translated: CASSPGTENQPQHF.